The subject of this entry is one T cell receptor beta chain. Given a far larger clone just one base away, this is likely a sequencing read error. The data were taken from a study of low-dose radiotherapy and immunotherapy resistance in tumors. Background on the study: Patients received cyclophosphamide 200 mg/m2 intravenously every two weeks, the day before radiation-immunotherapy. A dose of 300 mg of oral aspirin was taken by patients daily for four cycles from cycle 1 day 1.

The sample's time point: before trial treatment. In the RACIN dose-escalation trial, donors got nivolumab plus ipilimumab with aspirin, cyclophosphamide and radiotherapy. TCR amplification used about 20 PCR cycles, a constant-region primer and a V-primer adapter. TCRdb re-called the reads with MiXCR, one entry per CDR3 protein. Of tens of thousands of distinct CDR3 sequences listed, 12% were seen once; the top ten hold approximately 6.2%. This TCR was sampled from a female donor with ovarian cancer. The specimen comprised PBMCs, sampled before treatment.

The CDR3 reads CASSHLDSSYEQFF. The CDR3 DNA follows: TGTGCCAGCAGCCACCTGGACAGCTCCTACGAGCAGTTCTTC. The V and J genes are TRBV3-1 and TRBJ2-1; tentatively, D is TRBD1 (6 bases). The V end was cut by 3 bases, the J end by 10 bases, with 16 bases between. The CDR3 has 14 amino acids. Germline CDR1 and CDR2: LGHDT and YNNKEL (reference sequence).